This entry features one T cell receptor (beta chain) sequence. Its antigen is as yet unknown. This sequence may be a read error, since a much larger clone differs from it by one base. This specimen belongs to a study of tumor and adjacent non-tumor tissue in lung cancer. Whole-study context: Each sample yielded 4 million to 4.5 million productive TCRbeta reads on average. Study-wide results and caveats: Compared with tumor, normal lung showed significantly lower TCR diversity. Tumor repertoires had a smaller top 100 clone share than normal lung.

The library came from three nested PCR rounds adapted from ARM-PCR protocols. Each CDR3 protein gets one entry after TCRdb re-called the multiplex PCR reads with MiXCR. The sample comprises some 71,000 distinct CDR3 sequences, 72% of which are singletons, and 8.5% to 10% rests with the top ten. RNA was extracted from bulk tissue without any cell sorting. The length of the CDR3 is 16 residues. Trimming took 6 bases from V and 0 from J, leaving 19 bases between them. Germline V gene sequence: CDR1 DFQATT, CDR2 SNEGSKA (reference sequence). The chain is built from TRBV20-1 and TRBJ2-3, with a weak D call TRBD2 (5 bases). Sequences were obtained from lung tumor tissue. This TCR came from a woman in her thirties or forties with non-small cell lung cancer. The DNA of the CDR3 is TGCAGTGCGAATGAAGCTAGCTGGGTTAGCACAGATACGCAGTATTTT. Encoded protein: CSANEASWVSTDTQYF.